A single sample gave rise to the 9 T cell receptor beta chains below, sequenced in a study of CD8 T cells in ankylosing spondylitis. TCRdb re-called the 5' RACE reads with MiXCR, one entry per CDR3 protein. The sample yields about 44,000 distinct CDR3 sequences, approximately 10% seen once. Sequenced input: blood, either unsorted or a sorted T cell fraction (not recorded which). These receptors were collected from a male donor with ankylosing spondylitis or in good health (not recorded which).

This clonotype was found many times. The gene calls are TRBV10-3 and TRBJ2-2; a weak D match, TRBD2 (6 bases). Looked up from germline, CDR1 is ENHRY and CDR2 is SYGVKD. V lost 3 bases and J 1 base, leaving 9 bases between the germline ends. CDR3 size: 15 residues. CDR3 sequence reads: CAISEYGGNTGELFF. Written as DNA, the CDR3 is TGTGCCATCAGTGAATACGGGGGGAACACCGGGGAGCTGTTTTTT.

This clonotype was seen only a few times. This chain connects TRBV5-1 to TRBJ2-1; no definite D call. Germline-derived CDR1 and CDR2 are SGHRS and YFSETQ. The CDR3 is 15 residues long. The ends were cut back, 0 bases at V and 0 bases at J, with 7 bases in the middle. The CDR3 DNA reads TGCGCCAGCAGCTTGGAAGTGAGCTCCTACAATGAGCAGTTCTTC. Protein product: CASSLEVSSYNEQFF.

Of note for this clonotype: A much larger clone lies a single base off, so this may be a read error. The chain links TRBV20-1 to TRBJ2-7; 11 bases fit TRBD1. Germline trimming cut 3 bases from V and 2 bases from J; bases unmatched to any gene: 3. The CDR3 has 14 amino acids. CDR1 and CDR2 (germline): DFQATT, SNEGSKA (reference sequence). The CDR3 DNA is TGCAGTGCTAGCACGGGACAGGGGGCCTACGAGCAGTACTTC. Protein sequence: CSASTGQGAYEQYF.

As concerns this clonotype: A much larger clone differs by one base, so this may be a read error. The CDR3 reads CASSYLTPGQGRDTEAFF. CDR3 nucleotides: TGTGCCAGCAGTTACTTAACTCCGGGACAGGGCAGGGACACTGAAGCTTTCTTT. V and J are TRBV6-5 and TRBJ1-1; 9 bases are a match to TRBD1. This CDR3 spans 18 amino acids. In germline, CDR1 is MNHEY, CDR2 SVGAGI. Trimming removed 1 base from V and 3 bases from J; junction bases left unmatched: 12.

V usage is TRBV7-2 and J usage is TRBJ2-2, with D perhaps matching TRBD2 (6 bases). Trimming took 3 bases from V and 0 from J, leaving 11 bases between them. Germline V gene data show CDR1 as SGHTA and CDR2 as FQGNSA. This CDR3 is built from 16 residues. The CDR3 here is CASSFPTGANTGELFF. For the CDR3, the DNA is TGTGCCAGCAGCTTCCCGACGGGGGCGAACACCGGGGAGCTGTTTTTT.

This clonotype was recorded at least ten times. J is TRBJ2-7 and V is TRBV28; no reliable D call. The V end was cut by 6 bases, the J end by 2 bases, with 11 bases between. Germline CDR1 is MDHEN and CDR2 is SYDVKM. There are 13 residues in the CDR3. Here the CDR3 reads CASRPNGPYEQYF. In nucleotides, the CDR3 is TGTGCCAGCAGACCAAACGGACCCTACGAGCAGTACTTC.

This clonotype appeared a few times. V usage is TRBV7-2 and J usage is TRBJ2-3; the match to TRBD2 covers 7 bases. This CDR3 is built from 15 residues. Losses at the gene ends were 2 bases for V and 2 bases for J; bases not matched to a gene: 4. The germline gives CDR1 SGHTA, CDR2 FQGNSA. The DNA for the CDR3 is TGTGCCAGCAGCTTAAGGGGACTAACCACAGATACGCAGTATTTT. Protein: CASSLRGLTTDTQYF.

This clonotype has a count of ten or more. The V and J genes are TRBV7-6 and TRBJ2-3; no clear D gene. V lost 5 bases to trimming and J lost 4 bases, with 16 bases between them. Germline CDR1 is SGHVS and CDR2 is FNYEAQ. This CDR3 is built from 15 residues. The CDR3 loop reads CASSPRTPPADTQYF. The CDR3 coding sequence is TGTGCCAGCAGCCCTCGGACCCCACCAGCAGATACGCAGTATTTT.

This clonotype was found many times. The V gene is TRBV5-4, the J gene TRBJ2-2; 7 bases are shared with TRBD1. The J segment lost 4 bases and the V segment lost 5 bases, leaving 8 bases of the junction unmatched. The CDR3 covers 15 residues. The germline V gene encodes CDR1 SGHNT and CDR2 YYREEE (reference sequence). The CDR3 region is CASSLTGRGTGELFF. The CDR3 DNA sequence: TGTGCCAGCAGTCTGACAGGGAGAGGCACCGGGGAGCTGTTTTTT.